A selection of T cell receptor beta chains follows, all from one sample in a study of T cell clonotyping in hematopoietic cell transplantation. The table came from immunoSEQ multiplex PCR; TCRdb's copy has only in-frame clones and leaves some out. The sample lists about 7,500 clones, approximately 90% occurring once. Sequences were derived from PBMCs, sampled 180 days after allogeneic stem cell transplant. The receptor set was obtained from a female patient aged 45-65 years who had an allogeneic stem cell transplant from an unrelated donor, so the T cells may come from the graft donor. Some clones in this sample may be carry-over from other donors' samples. Both conserved end residues are part of each CDR3. A D gene is named only where the DNA matches it firmly.

16	TRBD1	TRBV6-6	CASSYGSTGVDSPLHF
16	TRBD2	TRBV11-3	CASSLSTSGGFGTQYF
15	-	TRBV30	CAWSRKGGLSYEQYF
12	TRBD2	TRBV7-9	CASSRGVETQYF
13	-	TRBV5-5	CASSWTEYTEAFF
14	-	TRBV7-6	CASSQLVSSYEQYF
15	TRBD2	TRBV5-1	CASSFGLAGWETQYF
13	-	TRBV28	CASSSRVLYEQYF
15	TRBD2	TRBV29-1	CSAPLAGGDYNEQFF
17	TRBD2	TRBV28	CASSLSSPGGSTDTQYF
14	-	TRBV13	CASSLLGTGSGYTF
15	-	TRBV2	CASKESGYFTDTQYF
15	TRBD2	TRBV9	CASSPDSGTSYEQYF
14	-	TRBV7-6	CASSLGKFTDTQYF
16	-	TRBV27	CASSPIGQGWNYGYTF
13	-	TRBV18	CASSPPLHPEQYF
19	TRBD2	TRBV11-2	CASSLVGTSGGGGKETQYF
15	-	TRBV2	CASRQRDGPNTEAFF
19	-	TRBV5-1	CASSLDRAPLTSGANVLTF
15	-	TRBV7-6	CASSLRFSGANVLTF
15	-	TRBV28	CASSFNRAGNTEAFF
15	TRBD1	TRBV15	CATSRTGGHTDTQYF
15	-	TRBV19	CASSPTMLQGREQFF
16	TRBD1	TRBV6-6	CASSYLDRGFAYEQYF
15	-	TRBV5-1	CASSLGAQGGEKLFF
12	-	TRBV18	CASSPVDGEAFF
15	-	TRBV15	CATSRVGGNTGELFF
13	-	TRBV6-6	CATKTVSSYEQYF
13	-	TRBV4-2	CASSQGFDYGYTF
13	-	TRBV9	CASSAQGPYGYTF
15	TRBD2	TRBV19	CASSIEASGTYEQYF
14	-	TRBV11-1	CASSLAGLTYEQYF
16	TRBD2	TRBV5-6	CASSPGGGMMGNEQFF
16	TRBD2	TRBV5-5	CASTPYLGLAGDEQYF
16	-	TRBV11-2	CASSLDLGSGGDGYTF
17	-	TRBV7-2	CASSLEGSGYSNQPQHF
17	-	TRBV5-1	CASSLAGVVANTGELFF
12	-	TRBV18	CASSFSGNTIYF
14	-	TRBV7-9	CASSTQGGVTEAFF
12	-	TRBV2	CASRKEAYEQYF